The T cell receptor (beta chain) described here comes from a study of blood T cell repertoires in COVID-19 (dated by TCRdb to 2018 to 2021). With regard to the full study: Samples from collaborators originated in the United States, Italy and Spain and spanned both the acute and convalescent phases of COVID-19. The prospective study material was composed of cDNA or gDNA derived from T cells, B-cell-depleted T cells, or PBMCs. Subjects who had been exposed to COVID-19, were actively infected with it, or had recovered from it provided the deeply sampled blood TCRbeta repertoires that made up the dataset. A freely available public database, intended as a resource for researchers studying the immune response to SARS-CoV-2, is where the repertoires were released. Samples came from the ongoing ImmuneRACE study (first 160 participants) plus 1,254 subjects from 6 global collaborators. Sample metadata almost always included a de-identified subject ID, COVID-19 status, age in years and sex. Where available, HLA class I and class II types were obtained from metadata supplied by the sample provider rather than from assay-based typing. Beyond this particular receptor, the publication reports: Clinical and demographic metadata were provided uncurated, with the amount varying by source and participant.

Collaborating institutions collected whole blood in K2EDTA tubes following their own protocols. For TCRbeta analysis, collaborator samples were shipped as frozen whole blood, as isolated PBMCs, or as DNA extracted from either sample type. TCRbeta CDR3 regions were amplified from genomic DNA by means of the immunoSEQ Assay, a bias-controlled multiplex PCR. The paper's data handling went like this. Within the assay, amplification of reference gene primers was used to estimate how many nucleated cells each sample contained. To quantify the absolute abundance of each unique TCRbeta CDR3 rearrangement, sequence reads were collapsed and filtered. For each sample, productive Simpson clonality was calculated as the square root of Simpson's diversity index across productive rearrangements. TCRdb obtained this table from immuneACCESS and retained in-frame rearrangements with V and J assigned. These tables miss some clones; where compared with another copy, unresolved V genes account for less than half of the shortfall, and the remainder is unexplained. That table furnishes V, J and clone size, whereas the DNA furnished D and trimming. Counted in this sample were 84,000 or so clones; about 81% of them appeared once. The ten most abundant clones make up approximately 13% of the sample.

CDR1 and CDR2, looked up from the germline V gene, are SGHRS and YFSETQ. Compared with germline, V lacks 3 bases and J lacks 5 bases; bases without a gene match: 3. From its cysteine to its phenylalanine, the CDR3 spans 14 amino acids. The CDR3 DNA has 42 bases and is translated from base 1. A remark on this clone: The antigen it binds to is not known. Base qualities are missing; no much larger clone stands one base away.

This TCR came from a human donor in a cohort sampled during active COVID-19. Recombination connected TRBV5-1 to TRBJ2-1; TRBD1 matches 9 bases in the middle. Sequencing used peripheral blood. CDR3 sequence: CASSYGTGNNEQFF. The sequence in DNA is TGCGCCAGCAGCTACGGGACAGGGAACAATGAGCAGTTCTTC.